These T cell receptor beta chains were read from a single sample in a study of cytomegalovirus exposure and HLA in healthy donors. This table comes from immunoSEQ multiplex PCR, and its TCRdb copy is limited to in-frame clones, with some not included. In the table there are roughly 150,000 clones, around 75% of which are singletons. Sequenced input: PBMCs. The receptor source for this set is a man aged 25 to 40 in good health and CMV-seronegative. CDR3s include the opening cysteine and the closing phenylalanine or tryptophan. D genes are given only for firm matches. The size of a clone is reported for some rows only, either as once, few or many, or as a class for expanded clones.

CDR3nt: TGTGCCAGCAGCCCACAGGGAGCGCTGCACACTGAAGCTTTCTTT; CDR3aa: CASSPQGALHTEAFF; v_gene: TRBV7-3; d_gene: -; j_gene: TRBJ1-1; abundance: -
CDR3nt: TGCGCCAGCAGCCAGAGGCAGGGCACCTACGAGCAGTACTTC; CDR3aa: CASSQRQGTYEQYF; v_gene: TRBV4-1; d_gene: -; j_gene: TRBJ2-7; abundance: -
CDR3nt: TGTGCCATCAGTGAGTCGCGACAGGGCTACGAGCAGTACTTC; CDR3aa: CAISESRQGYEQYF; v_gene: TRBV10-3; d_gene: TRBD1; j_gene: TRBJ2-7; abundance: -
CDR3nt: TGTGCCAGCAGTCGGACTAGCGGGGGCTACAATGAGCAGTTCTTC; CDR3aa: CASSRTSGGYNEQFF; v_gene: TRBV28; d_gene: TRBD2; j_gene: TRBJ2-1; abundance: -
CDR3nt: TGTGCCATCAGTGAGTCGGGAGGGGCGAATCAGCCCCAGCATTTT; CDR3aa: CAISESGGANQPQHF; v_gene: TRBV10-3; d_gene: -; j_gene: TRBJ1-5; abundance: few
CDR3nt: TGTGCCAGCTCACAGGGGGGTTATTCCTACAATGAGCAGTTCTTC; CDR3aa: CASSQGGYSYNEQFF; v_gene: TRBV5-4; d_gene: TRBD1; j_gene: TRBJ2-1; abundance: once
CDR3nt: TGTGCCAGCAGTTTCGACAGGGGCAGGGGTTACAATGAGCAGTTCTTC; CDR3aa: CASSFDRGRGYNEQFF; v_gene: TRBV6-5; d_gene: TRBD1; j_gene: TRBJ2-1; abundance: -
CDR3nt: TGCGCCAGCAGCTTGGGGGGCGGGGGGGCAAATGAGCAGTTCTTC; CDR3aa: CASSLGGGGANEQFF; v_gene: TRBV5-1; d_gene: TRBD2; j_gene: TRBJ2-1; abundance: -
CDR3nt: TGTGCCAGTAGTTGGGACAGATGGAACACTGAAGCTTTCTTT; CDR3aa: CASSWDRWNTEAFF; v_gene: TRBV19; d_gene: TRBD1; j_gene: TRBJ1-1; abundance: once
CDR3nt: TGTGCCAGCAGTTTACTAGCGGGTTTAGAGACAGATACGCAGTATTTT; CDR3aa: CASSLLAGLETDTQYF; v_gene: TRBV27; d_gene: TRBD2; j_gene: TRBJ2-3; abundance: -
CDR3nt: TGTGCCAGCAGTTTTGAAGTTTCAGCCGGGGAGCTGTTTTTT; CDR3aa: CASSFEVSAGELFF; v_gene: TRBV2; d_gene: -; j_gene: TRBJ2-2; abundance: -
CDR3nt: TGTGCCAGTTGTAAGCGGGAGGTGGGCACCGGGGAGCTGTTTTTT; CDR3aa: CASCKREVGTGELFF; v_gene: TRBV19; d_gene: TRBD2; j_gene: TRBJ2-2; abundance: -
CDR3nt: TGTGCCAGCAGCCAGATGACTAGCGTTAGTGAGCAGTTCTTC; CDR3aa: CASSQMTSVSEQFF; v_gene: TRBV4-2; d_gene: TRBD2; j_gene: TRBJ2-1; abundance: -